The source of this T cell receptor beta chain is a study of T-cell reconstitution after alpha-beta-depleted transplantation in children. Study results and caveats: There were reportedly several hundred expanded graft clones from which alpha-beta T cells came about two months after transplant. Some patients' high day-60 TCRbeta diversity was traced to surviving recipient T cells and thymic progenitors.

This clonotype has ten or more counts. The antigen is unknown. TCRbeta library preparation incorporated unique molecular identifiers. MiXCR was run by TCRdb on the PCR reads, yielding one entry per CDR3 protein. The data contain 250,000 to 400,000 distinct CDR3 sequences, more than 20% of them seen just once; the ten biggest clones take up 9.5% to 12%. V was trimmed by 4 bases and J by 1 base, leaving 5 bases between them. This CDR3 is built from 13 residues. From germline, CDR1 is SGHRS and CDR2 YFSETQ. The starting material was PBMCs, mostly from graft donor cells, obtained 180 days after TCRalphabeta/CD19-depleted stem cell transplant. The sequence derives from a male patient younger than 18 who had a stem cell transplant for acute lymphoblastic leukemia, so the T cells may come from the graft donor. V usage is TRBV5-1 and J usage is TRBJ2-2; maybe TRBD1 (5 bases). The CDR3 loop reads CASSQGNTGELFF. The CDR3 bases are TGCGCCAGCAGCCAGGGGAACACCGGGGAGCTGTTTTTT.